Detailed here is one T cell receptor beta chain. This specimen belongs to a study of blood T cell repertoires in COVID-19. Overall study: PBMCs, B-cell-depleted T cells, or T cells were the source of the cDNA or gDNA that made up the material.

This CDR3 contains 16 residues. V gave up 2 bases and J gave up 1 base; unmatched junction bases: 2. CDR1 is LGHDT and CDR2 is YNNKEL in the germline V gene (reference sequence). Methods used by the authors: Reference gene primer amplification gave nucleated cell count estimates. Using immunoSEQ multiplex PCR, the repertoire was profiled, and TCRdb retains in-frame clones only, with some absent. Clonal size and the V and J genes are those of that table, whereas D and trimming came from the DNA. The sample contains 120,000 or so clones, 88% of which appear only once. The specimen sequenced was peripheral blood. The chain joins TRBV3-1 (or the pseudogene TRBV3-2) to TRBJ2-3; 11 positions agree with TRBD1. This receptor was identified in a woman of 80 years or more with acute or convalescent COVID-19. The CDR3 region has the DNA TGTGCCAGCAGCCAACGGACAGGGGGCGGCACAGATACGCAGTATTTT. Translated: CASSQRTGGGTDTQYF.